The 9 T cell receptor beta chains reported below all come from one sample, sequenced in a study of response to subunit inactivated influenza vaccine. MiXCR was run by TCRdb on the RT-PCR reads, yielding one entry per CDR3 protein. There are more than 450,000 distinct CDR3 sequences in the sample; about 11% occur only once, and 11% lies in the top ten. These data also featured in a second study, about T cells expressing NK-cell markers. That report adds: UMI-tagged 5'RACE template switching yielded the TCR beta cDNA.

The source was PBMCs from blood, collected on the day of vaccination. These receptors all come from a man between 45 and 60 years old who received an inactivated influenza vaccine.

This clonotype has just a few counts. The V gene is TRBV7-8, the J gene TRBJ1-5; D unclear. Looked up from germline, CDR1 is SGHVS and CDR2 is FQNEAQ. This CDR3 contains 12 residues. The ends were cut back, 8 bases at V and 3 bases at J, with 8 bases in the middle. CDR3 DNA sequence: TGTGCCAGCGGAAACATCAATCAGCCCCAGCATTTT. Protein product: CASGNINQPQHF.

The table lists this clonotype with a few counts. The chain has TRBV3-1 and TRBJ2-1, with TRBD2 matching over 7 bases. The CDR3 runs 15 residues. Germline CDR1 is LGHDT and CDR2 is YNNKEL (reference sequence). The V gene end was trimmed by 6 bases and the J gene end by 8 bases; junction bases not matched to a gene: 13. This CDR3 is CASSSGRGGSYEQFF. The CDR3 DNA is TGTGCCAGCAGTTCCGGCCGCGGGGGTAGCTATGAGCAGTTCTTC.

The rearrangement joins TRBV12-3 or TRBV12-4 to TRBJ1-4; 7 bases are shared with TRBD1. This CDR3 has 15 amino acids. The trim removed 0 bases at V and 3 bases at J, leaving 1 base unmatched. The CDR3: CASSLARGANEKLFF. In DNA form, the CDR3 reads TGTGCCAGCAGTTTAGCCAGGGGGGCTAATGAAAAACTGTTTTTT.

V gene TRBV7-9 combines with J gene TRBJ1-6; D gene unclear. This CDR3 has 11 amino acids. Trimming took 3 bases from V and 16 from J, leaving 10 bases between them. Germline CDR1 reads SEHNR; CDR2 reads FQNEAQ (reference sequence). The DNA of the CDR3 is TGTGCCAGCAGCTTGTCCACGGGACTCCACTTT. Translated, it gives CASSLSTGLHF.

This clonotype occurred a few times. The CDR3 DNA reads TGCAGTGCGAAACGAGGGGGGAGGTATGGCTACACCTTC. Amino acid sequence: CSAKRGGRYGYTF. This sequence joins TRBV20-1 and TRBJ1-2; the D gene is possibly TRBD1 (6 bases). V dropped 6 bases and J dropped 5 bases, with 16 bases sitting between them. This CDR3 spans 13 amino acids. Germline CDR1 is DFQATT and CDR2 is SNEGSKA (reference sequence).

This chain uses TRBV4-1 with TRBJ2-7, with a possible D match to TRBD1 (6 bases). CDR3 length: 17 residues. V was pared by 0 bases and J by 3 bases, with 18 bases between. Germline assignment: CDR1 MGHRA and CDR2 YSYEKL. CDR3 region: CASSQESRRQELYEQYF. The CDR3 DNA reads as TGCGCCAGCAGCCAAGAATCACGGCGACAGGAGCTCTACGAGCAGTACTTC.

This clonotype was observed many times. V gene TRBV5-1 combines with J gene TRBJ2-3, with a tentative D call TRBD1 (5 bases). V was shortened by 7 bases and J by 5 bases, with 14 bases between the two germline ends. Germline assignment: CDR1 SGHRS and CDR2 YFSETQ. This CDR3 contains 13 residues. Written as DNA, the CDR3 is TGCGCCAGCGGGGCCAGGGTGAGAGATACGCAGTATTTT. Its protein is CASGARVRDTQYF.

This clonotype was found a few times. The gene calls are TRBV10-3 and TRBJ2-1; 7 bases align to TRBD2. V lost 2 bases, J lost 8 bases, and 6 bases stayed unmatched. The CDR3 extends over 14 amino acids. CDR1 ENHRY and CDR2 SYGVKD come from the germline V gene. The CDR3 DNA sequence: TGTGCCATCAGTGAGCATCGGGGGGTGGATGAGCAGTTCTTC. This codes for CAISEHRGVDEQFF.

This chain joins TRBV5-4 and TRBJ2-2; the match to TRBD1 covers 10 bases. The trim removed 5 bases at V and 6 bases at J, leaving 7 bases unmatched. Germline assignment: CDR1 SGHNT and CDR2 YYREEE (reference sequence). This CDR3 region has 15 residues. CDR3 sequence reads: CASSRDRGTSGELFF. DNA of the CDR3: TGTGCCAGCAGTCGGGACAGGGGAACTTCCGGGGAGCTGTTTTTT.